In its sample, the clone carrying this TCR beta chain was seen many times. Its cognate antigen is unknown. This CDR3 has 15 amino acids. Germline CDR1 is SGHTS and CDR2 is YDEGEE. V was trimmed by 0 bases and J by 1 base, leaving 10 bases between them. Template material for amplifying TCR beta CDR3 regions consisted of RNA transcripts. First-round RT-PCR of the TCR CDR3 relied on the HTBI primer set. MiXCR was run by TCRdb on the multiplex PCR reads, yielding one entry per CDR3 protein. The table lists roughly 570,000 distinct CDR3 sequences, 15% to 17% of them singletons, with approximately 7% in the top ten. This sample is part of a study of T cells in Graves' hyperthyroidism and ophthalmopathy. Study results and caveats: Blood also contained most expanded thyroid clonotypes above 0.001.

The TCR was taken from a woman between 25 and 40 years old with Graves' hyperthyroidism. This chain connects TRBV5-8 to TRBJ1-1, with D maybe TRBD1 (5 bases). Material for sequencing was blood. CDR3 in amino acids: CASSLVGTQNTEAFF. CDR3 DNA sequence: TGTGCCAGCAGCTTGGTCGGGACTCAGAACACTGAAGCTTTCTTT.